This T cell receptor beta chain was recorded in a study of OX40 agonist ivuxolimab in advanced cancers. Study information: While on treatment, patients had intravenous ivuxolimab at 0.01 to 10 mg/kg every 2 weeks. Participants could have had prior anti-PD-1, anti-PD-L1 or anti-CTLA-4 therapy, and 40% had some.

This CDR3 spans 14 amino acids. Germline CDR1 and CDR2: SNHLY and FYNNEI. V was cut by 4 bases and J by 1 base, with 10 bases left in between. Data came from immunoSEQ multiplex PCR; TCRdb stores just in-frame clones and leaves some out. The sample has 30,000 to 35,000 clones; roughly nine tenths are singletons. Sequencing was performed on CD4+ or CD8+ T cells sorted from blood, taken in a trial of the OX40 agonist ivuxolimab. V usage is TRBV2 and J usage is TRBJ2-5, with D hard to call. This receptor was obtained from an adult with an advanced solid tumor such as melanoma, head and neck, liver or kidney cancer. This CDR3 reads CASSVYSPQETQYF. DNA for the CDR3: TGTGCCAGCAGTGTCTACAGCCCCCAAGAGACCCAGTACTTC.